This T cell receptor (beta chain) was recorded in a study of T cell changes during pregnancy in multiple sclerosis. Produced via immunoSEQ multiplex PCR; TCRdb's table is partial and in-frame only. The sample records 75,000 to 80,000 clones, around 95% being singletons. This CDR3 has 17 residues. Looked up from germline, CDR1 is MNHNS and CDR2 is SASEGT. Trimming removed 0 bases from V and 5 bases from J; junction bases left unmatched: 10. Sequences were derived from peripheral blood, sampled in the second trimester of pregnancy. The chain employs TRBV6-1 and TRBJ1-2, with 9 bases fitting TRBD1. This TCR came from a female donor in good health, enrolled as a control in a pregnancy study. Here the CDR3 reads CASSEANWGQGLYGYTF. CDR3 coding DNA: TGTGCCAGCAGTGAAGCCAACTGGGGACAGGGATTGTATGGCTACACCTTC.